This paragraph reports one TCR beta chain. The data are from a study of blood T cell repertoires in COVID-19. Study-level information: Spain, Italy and the United States supplied samples that represented acute and convalescent COVID-19. In each case, the material was cDNA or gDNA derived from T cells, B-cell-depleted T cells, or PBMCs.

Trimming left V 5 bases short and J 8 bases short, with 15 bases between. CDR3 length: 13 residues. Germline CDR1 is SEHNR and CDR2 is FQNEAQ (reference sequence). Authors' processing steps: By means of reference gene primer amplification, nucleated cell counts were estimated. Profiled with immunoSEQ multiplex PCR; TCRdb holds only in-frame clones, not every one. D and trimming come from the DNA, and the V and J calls and clone size come from that table. The sample shows roughly 160,000 clones, 80% to 90% of them seen only once. The clonotype comes from a man aged 60-69 years with acute or convalescent COVID-19. This chain connects TRBV7-9 to TRBJ1-2; D not resolved. What was sequenced was peripheral blood. In DNA form, the CDR3 reads TGTGCCAGCAGCCAGGAGGAAGGTCGAGGCTACACCTTC. Translation: CASSQEEGRGYTF.